Listed below are T cell receptor beta chains from one sample, sequenced in a study of Ad26.COV2.S vaccination and SARS-CoV-2 variants. TCRdb's copy holds only in-frame clones and misses some; the assay was immunoSEQ multiplex PCR. The table shows some 450,000 clones, with less than 95% occurring only once. The source was peripheral blood, collected in a trial of Ad26.COV2.S vaccine versus placebo. These receptors all come from a person aged 18-60 years who received the Ad26.COV2.S COVID-19 vaccine or a placebo. Each CDR3 is given with its conserved first and last residue. The D gene is left open where the match is weak. Clone size is shown for a subset of rows, as once, few, many or a class of expanded clone.

V,size,J,D,DNA,CDR3
TRBV29-1,.,TRBJ2-1,.,TGCAGCGTGGGCGGTGGGGTATACAATGAGCAGTTCTTC,CSVGGGVYNEQFF
TRBV6-2/TRBV6-3,.,TRBJ2-5,TRBD2,TGTGCCAGCAGTCTAGCGGGAGGACAAGAGACCCAGTACTTC,CASSLAGGQETQYF
TRBV2,.,TRBJ1-1,.,TGTGCCAGCAGTGAATCGGAGCGGAGTGGTAAAGCTTTCTTT,CASSESERSGKAFF
TRBV7-9,.,TRBJ2-1,TRBD1,TGTGCCAGCAGCGGCCGACAGGGGGATAGCTACAATGAGCAGTTCTTC,CASSGRQGDSYNEQFF
TRBV12-3/TRBV12-4,few,TRBJ1-5,.,TGTGCCAGCAGTCGCGCGGGTGGCCAGCCCCAGCATTTT,CASSRAGGQPQHF
TRBV5-4,.,TRBJ2-5,TRBD2,TGTGCCAGCAGCTTGGGGGGGACTAGCGGGAGGGCCCTCCGAGAGACCCAGTACTTC,CASSLGGTSGRALRETQYF
TRBV28,.,TRBJ1-5,TRBD1,TGTGCCAGCACCCATTACCGGGACAGGGGGCAAAATCAGCCCCAGCATTTT,CASTHYRDRGQNQPQHF
TRBV6-5,.,TRBJ1-2,TRBD1,TGTGCCAGCAGTTACCTGACAGGGGGGGACTATGGCTACACCTTC,CASSYLTGGDYGYTF
TRBV7-2,once,TRBJ2-3,TRBD2,TGTGCCAGCAGCCTTCGGGGGGCAGATACGCAGTATTTT,CASSLRGADTQYF
TRBV2,.,TRBJ1-2,TRBD1,TGTGCCAGCAGTCCGAGGGGGGCAGGGGGCGCCTATGGCTACACCTTC,CASSPRGAGGAYGYTF
TRBV5-6,few,TRBJ2-7,TRBD1,TGTGCCAGCAGCTTACCTGACAGGGCTTCTAACTACGAGCAGTACTTC,CASSLPDRASNYEQYF
TRBV7-8,.,TRBJ2-7,TRBD2,TGTGCCAGCAGCTTAGGGAGCGGGAGGGCCTACGAGCAGTACTTC,CASSLGSGRAYEQYF
TRBV5-1,.,TRBJ2-7,.,TGCGCCAGCAGCTTGGGTGGGGTCCTAACCTACGAGCAGTACTTC,CASSLGGVLTYEQYF
TRBV6-6,.,TRBJ1-5,.,TGTGCCAGCAGTTACAAGGCAGACCATAGCAATCAGCCCCAGCATTTT,CASSYKADHSNQPQHF
TRBV6-2/TRBV6-3,.,TRBJ1-5,.,TGTGCCAGCAGTTACTCGACAGTTCACATCAATCAGCCCCAGCATTTT,CASSYSTVHINQPQHF
TRBV6-2/TRBV6-3,.,TRBJ2-7,.,TGTGCCAGCAGTGGCGGGGACACCTCCTACGAGCAGTACTTC,CASSGGDTSYEQYF
TRBV2,.,TRBJ1-5,.,TGTGCCAGCAGTCGGGGTGATAATCAGCCCCAGCATTTT,CASSRGDNQPQHF
TRBV27,.,TRBJ1-5,.,TGTGCCAGCAAACCGGACGGACTCAATCAGCCCCAGCATTTT,CASKPDGLNQPQHF
TRBV5-5,.,TRBJ2-1,TRBD1,TGTGCCAGCAGCTCGGGACAGAACCCCTACAATGAGCAGTTCTTC,CASSSGQNPYNEQFF
TRBV28,.,TRBJ2-1,.,TGTGCCAGCAGTACAGGCCTGGTGGGGTTACTATACAATGAGCAGTTCTTC,CASSTGLVGLLYNEQFF
TRBV5-5,.,TRBJ2-1,TRBD2,TGTGCCAGCAGCTCGGTAGCGGGAGGTTACAATGAGCAGTTCTTC,CASSSVAGGYNEQFF
TRBV9,few,TRBJ2-1,TRBD1,TGTGCCAGCAGCCCCAGGGGGTTCTCCTACAATGAGCAGTTCTTC,CASSPRGFSYNEQFF
TRBV29-1,.,TRBJ2-7,TRBD1,TGCAGCGTTGTATCGGGACAGGTACTTAACGAGCAGTACTTC,CSVVSGQVLNEQYF
TRBV7-6,.,TRBJ2-2,.,TGTGCCAGCAGCGCTATGGACCCGAACACCGGGGAGCTGTTTTTT,CASSAMDPNTGELFF
TRBV6-5,.,TRBJ1-5,TRBD1,TGTGCCAGCAGCCCCGACAGGGGATCCAATCAGCCCCAGCATTTT,CASSPDRGSNQPQHF
TRBV30,once,TRBJ2-5,.,TGTGCCTGGAGTGTCGTGGACTTCAAGAAGGAGGCCCAGTACTTC,CAWSVVDFKKEAQYF
TRBV12-1,.,TRBJ2-7,.,TGTGCCAGCAGCTTTGCCACTAGCGGGAGCTACTACGAGCAGTACTTC,CASSFATSGSYYEQYF
TRBV29-1,.,TRBJ1-4,.,TGCAGCGTTGACGGTGGACAGCGAAATAATGAAAAACTGTTTTTT,CSVDGGQRNNEKLFF
TRBV2,.,TRBJ2-3,.,TGTGCCAGCAGTGAAGCCGGGGTTCCCTCAGATACGCAGTATTTT,CASSEAGVPSDTQYF
TRBV29-1,few,TRBJ1-3,.,TGCAGCGGCTTGGGTCTCTCTGGAAACACCATATATTTT,CSGLGLSGNTIYF
TRBV7-9,.,TRBJ2-5,TRBD2,TGTGCCAGCAGCTTAGCGCGGACTAGCGGGAGTGGGGAGACCCAGTACTTC,CASSLARTSGSGETQYF
TRBV7-9,once,TRBJ2-1,.,TGTGCCAGCAGCTACTTCTCCCAAACGATTGAGCAGTTCTTC,CASSYFSQTIEQFF
TRBV4-1,.,TRBJ2-1,TRBD2,TGCGCCAGCAGCCAGGAGGGGACTAGCGGGAGGAGCTCCTACAATGAGCAGTTCTTC,CASSQEGTSGRSSYNEQFF
TRBV28,.,TRBJ2-7,.,TGTGCCAGCAGTTTTGGAGGGAACAACTACGAGCAGTACTTC,CASSFGGNNYEQYF
TRBV6-2/TRBV6-3,.,TRBJ2-3,TRBD2,TGTGCCAGCAGTTATGACGCGGGAGAGGCAGATACGCAGTATTTT,CASSYDAGEADTQYF
TRBV7-8,.,TRBJ1-1,.,TGTGCCAGCTTATCCCGGCGGGGTCTCGCGAACACTGAAGCTTTCTTT,CASLSRRGLANTEAFF
TRBV6-5,.,TRBJ1-4,.,TGTGCCAGCAATTCCTTCAGGGATGAAAAACTGTTTTTT,CASNSFRDEKLFF
TRBV14,.,TRBJ2-3,TRBD1,TGTGCCAGCAACAACAGGGGGAGCACAGATACGCAGTATTTT,CASNNRGSTDTQYF
TRBV7-2,.,TRBJ2-1,TRBD2,TGTGCCAGCGGAGCGGGAGGGCCTATCTCGCCAAATGAGCAGTTCTTC,CASGAGGPISPNEQFF
TRBV5-1,.,TRBJ2-3,TRBD2,TGCGCCAGCTGGAGCGGGACTAGCGTCACAGATACGCAGTATTTT,CASWSGTSVTDTQYF
TRBV30,.,TRBJ1-1,.,TGTGCCTGGAGTGTACGATTACAGGGCTCGAACACTGAAGCTTTCTTT,CAWSVRLQGSNTEAFF
TRBV5-8,.,TRBJ1-2,TRBD1,TGTGCCAGCACCCTGACAGGGGCAAACTATGGCTACACCTTC,CASTLTGANYGYTF
TRBV9,.,TRBJ2-1,.,TGTGCCAGCAGCGTAGTTGGCTACAATGAGCAGTTCTTC,CASSVVGYNEQFF
TRBV27,.,TRBJ2-7,.,TGTGCCAGCAGTTTGAATATGGGGGCCGAGCAGTACTTC,CASSLNMGAEQYF
TRBV6-5,.,TRBJ2-1,.,TGTGCCAGCAGTTACAAAAATGAGCAGTTCTTC,CASSYKNEQFF
TRBV28,.,TRBJ2-7,.,TGTGCCAGCAGTTCACCGTACGAGCAGTACTTC,CASSSPYEQYF
TRBV28,.,TRBJ1-1,.,TGTGCCAGCAGTTTGGGGCAGAACACTGAAGCTTTCTTT,CASSLGQNTEAFF
TRBV30,once,TRBJ2-7,.,TGTGCCTGGAGATCTGCCTACGAGCAGTACTTC,CAWRSAYEQYF
TRBV10-1,.,TRBJ2-7,.,TGCGCCAGCAGAGGGGCCGGGACCATCTCCTACGAGCAGTACTTC,CASRGAGTISYEQYF
TRBV7-8,few,TRBJ2-2,.,TGTGCCAGCAGCTCCACAGTATTGACCAACACCGGGGAGCTGTTTTTT,CASSSTVLTNTGELFF